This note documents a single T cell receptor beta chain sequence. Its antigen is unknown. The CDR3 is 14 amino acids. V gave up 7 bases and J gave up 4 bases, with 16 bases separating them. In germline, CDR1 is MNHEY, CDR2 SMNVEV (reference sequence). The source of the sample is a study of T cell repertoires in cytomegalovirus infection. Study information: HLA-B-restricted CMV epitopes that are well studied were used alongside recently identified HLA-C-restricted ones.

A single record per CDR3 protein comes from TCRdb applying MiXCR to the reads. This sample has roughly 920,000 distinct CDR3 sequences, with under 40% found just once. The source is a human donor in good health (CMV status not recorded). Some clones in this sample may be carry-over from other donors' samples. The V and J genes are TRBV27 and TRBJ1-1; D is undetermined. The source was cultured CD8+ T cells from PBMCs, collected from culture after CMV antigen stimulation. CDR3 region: CASTPNRYGTEAFF. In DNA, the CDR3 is TGTGCCAGCACACCAAACCGATACGGCACTGAAGCTTTCTTT.